This T cell receptor (beta chain) was recorded in a study of graft-versus-host responses after intestinal transplantation. Study at large: The recipients all started with anti-thymocyte globulin induction and then took tacrolimus and steroids for around three years. Study findings and constraints: Allografts carried high graft-versus-host to host-versus-graft clonal ratios in patients having graft-donor T cell macrochimerism. Levels of circulating GvH clones at their peak were associated with early post-transplant HvG declines.

This table comes from immunoSEQ multiplex PCR, and its TCRdb copy is limited to in-frame clones, with some not included. The profile shows about 51,000 clones, roughly nine tenths of them singletons. This clone was seen only a few times. The antigen is unknown. The CDR3 contains 15 residues. Germline assignment: CDR1 MNHNY and CDR2 SVGAGI (reference sequence). V shed 5 bases, J shed 0 bases, and the junction held 3 bases outside the gene matches. The gene calls are TRBV6-6 and TRBJ2-4; TRBD1 aligns across 8 bases. The receptor comes from a human donor who was the organ donor for an intestinal transplant. The starting material was unstimulated CD4+ T cells sorted from spleen or lymph node cells, obtained before transplant. CDR3 loop: CASSDRGQAKNIQYF. The CDR3 region has the DNA TGTGCCAGCAGTGACAGGGGCCAAGCCAAAAACATTCAGTACTTC.